This entry lists 19 T cell receptor beta chains sequenced from one sample in a study of T cell repertoires in cytomegalovirus infection. TCRdb analysed the reads with MiXCR anew, one entry per CDR3 protein. The sample lists 800,000 to 950,000 distinct CDR3 sequences, about 30% occurring once. Their recognized antigens are unknown. Specimen: cultured CD8+ T cells from PBMCs, collected from culture after CMV antigen stimulation. The receptor source for this set is a human donor in good health (CMV status not recorded). Some clones in this sample may be carry-over from other donors' samples.

In its sample, this clonotype was seen a few times. The chain is built from TRBV7-6 and TRBJ2-3; 8 bases are a match to TRBD1. The CDR3 is 14 residues long. V lost 8 bases, J lost 3 bases, and 7 bases stayed unmatched. The germline V gene has CDR1 SGHVS and CDR2 FNYEAQ. CDR3 amino acids: CASGDRSLTDTQYF. CDR3 sequence (DNA): TGTGCCAGCGGGGACAGGTCCCTAACAGATACGCAGTATTTT.

This rearrangement joins TRBV28 to TRBJ1-4, with TRBD1 identical over 8 bases. The CDR3 is made up of 17 amino acids. In germline, CDR1 is MDHEN, CDR2 SYDVKM. Trimming at V came to 3 bases and at J to 0 bases, leaving 6 bases not matched to a gene. CDR3 region: CASSLGTGLTTNEKLFF. CDR3 bases: TGTGCCAGCAGTTTGGGGACAGGACTTACAACTAATGAAAAACTGTTTTTT.

As regards this clonotype: A read error may produce the germline difference seen at one junction end. The gene calls are TRBV12-3 or TRBV12-4 and TRBJ1-1; 8 bases are shared with TRBD1. This CDR3 contains 17 residues. The DNA of the CDR3 is TGTGTCAGCAGCCCCCTTCGGACAGGGCTTATGGACACTGAAGCTTTCTTT. Amino acids: CVSSPLRTGLMDTEAFF.

Comment on this clonotype: This may arise from a read error, as a much more abundant clone is one base away. This rearrangement joins TRBV7-6 to TRBJ2-5, with 10 positions matching TRBD2. V lost 4 bases, J lost 5 bases, and 16 bases stayed unmatched. This CDR3 contains 18 residues. The germline gives CDR1 SGHVS, CDR2 FNYEAQ. This CDR3 is CASSYFSGGIQSSETQYF. The CDR3 DNA follows: TGTGCCAGCAGCTATTTTAGCGGGGGGATACAAAGTTCGGAGACCCAGTACTTC.

This clonotype was seen a few times. This chain uses TRBV19 with TRBJ1-4; 7 positions match TRBD1. The junction had 12 bases not matched to a gene; V was cut back by 10 bases and J by 7 bases. The CDR3 is 14 amino acids. CDR1 is LNHDA, CDR2 SQIVND, per germline (reference sequence). The CDR3 region has the DNA TGTGCCACTCTCCCCCCGGGACAGCCTGAAAAACTGTTTTTT. This encodes CATLPPGQPEKLFF.

This clonotype was observed a handful of times. V and J are TRBV12-3 or TRBV12-4 and TRBJ2-2; D might be TRBD2 (5 bases). V was trimmed by 5 bases and J by 6 bases, leaving 19 bases between them. The CDR3 runs to 16 residues. The CDR3 DNA reads as TGTGCCAGCAGTCCGCCGGAGGTCCAGCCCTCCGGGGAGCTGTTTTTT. It encodes CASSPPEVQPSGELFF.

This sequence joins TRBV2 and TRBJ2-5; 7 bases fit TRBD1. From germline, CDR1 is SNHLY and CDR2 FYNNEI. This CDR3 comprises 12 residues. J was trimmed by 1 base and V by 9 bases; bases with no gene match: 2. Here the CDR3 reads CASRQGQETQYF. CDR3 nucleotides: TGTGCCAGTCGACAGGGCCAAGAGACCCAGTACTTC. The entire variable domain, with the rest obtained from reference TRBV2 and TRBJ2-5, is as follows: EPEVTQTPSHQVTQMGQEVILRCVPISNHLYFYWYRQILGQKVEFLVSFYNNEISEKSEIFDDQFSVERPDGSNFTLKIRSTKLEDSAMYFCASRQGQETQYFGPGTRLLVL.

In this sample, this clonotype turned up a few times. The chain carries TRBV19 and TRBJ1-2; 7 bases are shared with TRBD1. The length of the CDR3 is 17 residues. From germline, CDR1 is LNHDA and CDR2 SQIVND (reference sequence). The V segment lost 0 bases and the J segment 0 bases; nucleotides outside the gene matches: 7. CDR3 loop: CASSIDPLDRTNYGYTF. The CDR3 DNA is TGTGCCAGTAGTATAGACCCCCTGGACAGGACTAACTATGGCTACACCTTC.

The table lists this clonotype with a few counts. V and J are TRBV10-3 and TRBJ2-1, with a possible D match to TRBD1 (5 bases). V was clipped by 7 bases and J by 3 bases, with 10 bases between them. The CDR3 has 13 amino acids. The germline V gene encodes CDR1 ENHRY and CDR2 SYGVKD. In DNA, the CDR3 is TGTGCCATCAAAGGGGAACTCTACAATGAGCAGTTCTTC. It yields the protein CAIKGELYNEQFF.

The V call is TRBV27, the J call TRBJ1-6; D gene ambiguous. V was clipped by 10 bases and J by 3 bases, with 16 bases between them. The CDR3 is made up of 15 amino acids. Germline V gene sequence: CDR1 MNHEY, CDR2 SMNVEV (reference sequence). CDR3 sequence reads: CANSPLGIYNSPLHF. CDR3 sequence (DNA): TGTGCCAACAGCCCTCTGGGCATCTATAATTCACCCCTCCACTTT.

The genes are TRBV3-1 and TRBJ2-7; possibly TRBD1 for D (6 bases). Germline values: CDR1 LGHDT, CDR2 YNNKEL (reference sequence). The CDR3 runs 14 residues. V shed 5 bases and J shed 3 bases, with 14 bases lying between them. CDR3 DNA sequence: TGTGCCAGCAGCGGGACACAAGGATACTACGAGCAGTACTTC. Amino acid sequence: CASSGTQGYYEQYF.

This clonotype was seen a handful of times. The V call is TRBV7-6, the J call TRBJ1-4, with D possibly TRBD1 on 5 matching bases. The CDR3 sequence is 12 residues long. CDR1 and CDR2 from the germline V gene are SGHVS and FNYEAQ. V lost 5 bases, J lost 7 bases, and 8 bases lay in between. The CDR3 region is CASSRGSEKLFF. The CDR3 region has the DNA TGTGCCAGCAGCCGGGGGAGTGAAAAACTGTTTTTT.

The chain has TRBV6-8 and TRBJ2-6, with D perhaps TRBD1 (6 bases). Germline CDR1 reads MNHGY; CDR2 reads SAAAGT. This CDR3 region has 18 residues. Trimming shortened V by 0 bases and J by 5 bases, and 17 bases separated the two germline ends. The CDR3 reads CASSYSGQGLTRANVLTF. CDR3 DNA: TGTGCCAGCAGTTACTCGGGGCAGGGGTTAACTAGGGCCAACGTCCTGACTTTC.

With regard to this clonotype: The junction and the germline gene differ at one end; a read error may be behind it. The chain uses TRBV24-1 and TRBJ2-1, with a weak D call TRBD1 (6 bases). The CDR3 sequence is 15 residues long. Germline V gene lookup returns CDR1 KGHDR and CDR2 SFDVKD. The CDR3 is CATGDRFGTYNEQFF. The CDR3 DNA follows: TGTGCCACCGGTGACAGGTTTGGGACCTACAATGAGCAGTTCTTC.

This clonotype showed up many times. The V and J genes are TRBV7-9 and TRBJ1-1, with D perhaps TRBD1 (6 bases). Per the germline V gene, CDR1 is SEHNR and CDR2 is FQNEAQ (reference sequence). Trimming pared 0 bases from V and 10 bases from J, leaving 15 bases between. This CDR3 comprises 14 residues. The CDR3 DNA is TGTGCCAGCAGCTTAGCACAGGGTTCTGCTGGAGCTTTCTTT. The encoded protein is CASSLAQGSAGAFF. Complete variable domain (other parts from reference TRBV7-9 and TRBJ1-1): DTGVSQNPRHKITKRGQNVTFRCDPISEHNRLYWYRQTLGQGPEFLTYFQNEAQLEKSRLLSDRFSAERPKGSFSTLEIQRTEQGDSAMYLCASSLAQGSAGAFFGQGTRLTVV.

This clonotype was counted ten times or more. The chain uses TRBV4-1 and TRBJ1-1, with a weak D call TRBD1 (6 bases). CDR1 is MGHRA and CDR2 is YSYEKL in the germline V gene. CDR3 length: 16 amino acids. With 11 bases removed from V and 0 bases from J, the gap between germline ends came to 22 bases. CDR3: CASRVTGTTMNTEAFF. In nucleotides, the CDR3 is TGCGCCTCCAGGGTAACAGGGACAACCATGAACACTGAAGCTTTCTTT.

This clonotype was detected many times. The V gene is TRBV7-2, the J gene TRBJ1-4, with D perhaps TRBD1 (5 bases). Germline V gene sequence: CDR1 SGHTA, CDR2 FQGNSA. The CDR3 spans 15 residues. V shed 5 bases and J shed 4 bases, with 14 bases lying between them. CDR3 sequence: CASSQGTVFNEKLFF. DNA of the CDR3: TGTGCCAGCAGCCAAGGGACCGTCTTTAATGAAAAACTGTTTTTT.

The chain is built from TRBV7-8 and TRBJ1-4; a weak D match, TRBD1 (5 bases). The CDR3 spans 17 residues. Trimming cost V 6 bases and J 4 bases, with 21 bases left between them. Germline V CDR1 and CDR2: SGHVS, FQNEAQ. The CDR3 sequence: CASRKLGDYRDNEKLFF. CDR3 DNA: TGTGCCAGCAGAAAACTGGGGGACTACAGAGATAATGAAAAACTGTTTTTT.

This clonotype has a handful of counts. The genes are TRBV7-9 and TRBJ1-2; D unclear. CDR3 length equals 13 residues. Trimming shortened V by 3 bases and J by 6 bases, and 11 bases separated the two germline ends. Germline CDR1 is SEHNR and CDR2 is FQNEAQ (reference sequence). The CDR3 sequence is CASSFHLRDGYTF. CDR3 nucleotides: TGTGCCAGCAGCTTCCATTTGAGGGATGGCTACACCTTC.